Below, 22 T cell receptor beta chains from the same sample are listed, as sequenced in a study of molecular identifiers for immune sequencing clone quantification. TCRdb processed the PCR reads anew with MiXCR; each CDR3 protein has one entry. Among some 650,000 distinct CDR3 sequences listed, approximately 20% were seen once. The sequenced sample consisted of naive CD8+ T cells from blood, with Jurkat cell RNA spiked in. The subset is: FACS-sorted CD8+CD4-CCR7+CD45RA+ naive T cells. These receptors all stem from a human donor in good health. Some libraries in this study had Jurkat cell RNA spiked in.

The table lists this clonotype with many counts. V and J are TRBV20-1 and TRBJ2-7, with 12 bases matching TRBD2. The CDR3 is 18 residues long. Germline CDR1 DFQATT, CDR2 SNEGSKA (reference sequence). V lost 6 bases, J lost 0 bases, and 15 bases stayed unmatched. The CDR3 bases are TGCAGTGCCAGCGGAATCGGGACTAGCGGGCGTAGCTCCTACGAGCAGTACTTC. Protein product: CSASGIGTSGRSSYEQYF.

This clonotype was seen many times. One end of the junction is discordant with germline, which a read error may explain. The V gene is TRBV19, the J gene TRBJ2-3; D is ambiguous. This CDR3 is 12 amino acids long. Germline V gene sequence: CDR1 LNHDA, CDR2 SQIVND (reference sequence). This CDR3 is CASSTSTDTQYF. The DNA of the CDR3 is TGTGCCAGCAGTACAAGCACAGATACGCAGTATTTT. Filled out from reference TRBV19 and TRBJ2-3, the complete variable domain reads DGGITQSPKYLFRKEGQNVTLSCEQNLNHDAMYWYRQDPGQGLRLIYYSQIVNDFQKGDIAEGYSVSREKKESFPLTVTSAQKNPTAFYLCASSTSTDTQYFGPGTRLTVL.

This clonotype has a count of ten or more. The chain joins TRBV29-1 to TRBJ2-7; 11 positions agree with TRBD2. V trimming: 0 bases; J trimming: 1 base; junction bases outside the gene matches: 2. The germline gives CDR1 SQVTM, CDR2 ANQGSEA. The CDR3 loop spans 15 amino acids. CDR3 amino acids: CSVEERLAGSYEQYF. The DNA for the CDR3 is TGCAGCGTTGAAGAGAGACTAGCGGGGTCCTACGAGCAGTACTTC.

This clonotype was seen at least ten times. This chain connects TRBV5-6 to TRBJ2-7; 7 positions match TRBD1. Germline V gives CDR1 SGHDT, CDR2 YYEEEE. V lost 2 bases, J lost 9 bases, and 14 bases stayed unmatched. There are 15 residues in the CDR3. The CDR3 DNA follows: TGTGCCAGCAGCTTCGGACCGGGACAGTACCCAGTGCAGTACTTC. Translating gives CASSFGPGQYPVQYF.

There are a few counts of this clonotype. This chain links TRBV10-2 with TRBJ2-1; possibly TRBD2 for D (7 bases). The CDR3 loop spans 15 amino acids. Germline assignment: CDR1 WSHSY and CDR2 SAAADI. With 7 bases removed from V and 6 bases from J, the gap between germline ends came to 19 bases. CDR3 protein: CASTQRGGESNEQFF. The CDR3 DNA follows: TGCGCCAGCACCCAAAGAGGGGGGGAATCCAATGAGCAGTTCTTC.

This clonotype showed up many times. The chain joins TRBV5-1 to TRBJ1-2, with 10 bases matching TRBD1. Germline V CDR1 and CDR2: SGHRS, YFSETQ. V lost 1 base, J lost 8 bases, and 5 bases stayed unmatched. The CDR3 runs 14 residues. CDR3 loop: CASSLSGTGVGYTF. The CDR3 region has the DNA TGCGCCAGCAGCTTGTCAGGGACAGGGGTCGGCTACACCTTC. Looking up the rest from reference TRBV5-1 and TRBJ1-2 gives the full variable domain: KAGVTQTPRYLIKTRGQQVTLSCSPISGHRSVSWYQQTPGQGLQFLFEYFSETQRNKGNFPGRFSGRQFSNSRSEMNVSTLELGDSALYLCASSLSGTGVGYTFGSGTRLTVV.

In DNA form, the CDR3 reads TGTGCCAGCAGCGGACCCGAGGGTACCGGGGAGCTGTTTTTT. Its translation: CASSGPEGTGELFF. The rearrangement links TRBV9 to TRBJ2-2; D is perhaps TRBD2 (5 bases). This CDR3 comprises 14 residues. The V end lost 3 bases, the J end lost 5 bases, and 11 bases lay between the germline ends. Germline V gives CDR1 SGDLS, CDR2 YYNGEE. The entire variable domain, with the rest obtained from reference TRBV9 and TRBJ2-2, is as follows: DSGVTQTPKHLITATGQRVTLRCSPRSGDLSVYWYQQSLDQGLQFLIQYYNGEERAKGNILERFSAQQFPDLHSELNLSSLELGDSALYFCASSGPEGTGELFFGEGSRLTVL.

This clonotype has a single count. This could be a read error, since a much larger clone is one nucleotide away. The rearrangement uses TRBV27 and TRBJ2-7; 8 nucleotides match TRBD1. The trim removed 3 bases at V and 2 bases at J, leaving 9 bases unmatched. Looked up from germline, CDR1 is MNHEY and CDR2 is SMNVEV (reference sequence). This CDR3 has 16 residues. The DNA of the CDR3 is TGTGCCAGCAGTTTCCCTGACAGGGGCCCAACCTACGAGCAGTACTTC. This codes for CASSFPDRGPTYEQYF.

This clonotype was counted at least ten times. CDR3: CASRPPEGGADNEQFF. The CDR3 DNA reads as TGTGCCAGCAGGCCGCCGGAGGGGGGGGCCGACAATGAGCAGTTCTTC. V and J are TRBV7-8 and TRBJ2-1; D is possibly TRBD2 (7 bases). Trimming pared 6 bases from V and 5 bases from J, leaving 20 bases between. Per germline, CDR1 SGHVS and CDR2 FQNEAQ. The CDR3 covers 16 residues.

Concerning this clonotype itself: This may arise from a read error, as a much more abundant clone is one base away. The conserved final phenylalanine or tryptophan is absent from the CDR3, which likely points to a read error. V usage is TRBV19 and J usage is TRBJ1-1; D possibly corresponds to TRBD1 (5 bases). The length of the CDR3 is 17 residues. Germline V lookup: CDR1 LNHDA, CDR2 SQIVND (reference sequence). Trimming stripped 6 bases from V and 0 bases from J, with 20 bases between. The CDR3 DNA follows: TGTGCCAGTAGGGGACCTGACAGCGCGATCATGAACACTGAAGCTTTCCTT. Translated: CASRGPDSAIMNTEAFL.

V usage is TRBV12-3 or TRBV12-4 and J usage is TRBJ1-2; no clear D gene. Trimming removed 4 bases at V and 8 bases at J, with 20 bases between. This CDR3 is built from 15 residues. In nucleotides, the CDR3 is TGTGCCAGCAGTTCCAATGTCGTTACTGGATGGGGCTACACCTTC. This encodes CASSSNVVTGWGYTF.

This clonotype came up many times. The rearrangement links TRBV28 to TRBJ1-1, with TRBD1 as a possible D gene (5 bases). V dropped 7 bases and J dropped 0 bases, with 15 bases sitting between them. From germline, CDR1 is MDHEN and CDR2 SYDVKM. CDR3 length: 15 amino acids. CDR3 amino acids: CASIQRGTMNTEAFF. The CDR3 coding sequence is TGTGCCAGCATCCAACGGGGGACCATGAACACTGAAGCTTTCTTT.

This clonotype was recorded many times. The V and J genes are TRBV27 and TRBJ1-5; D not certain. Germline V gives CDR1 MNHEY, CDR2 SMNVEV (reference sequence). V was clipped by 1 base and J by 1 base, with 8 bases between them. The CDR3 is made up of 15 amino acids. The CDR3 region has the DNA TGTGCCAGCAGTTTATGGTCTGGAAGCAATCAGCCCCAGCATTTT. This codes for CASSLWSGSNQPQHF.

The V gene is TRBV7-9, the J gene TRBJ2-7; a weak D match, TRBD1 (6 bases). The germline V and J ends were trimmed by 5 bases and 2 bases, with 13 bases remaining between them. CDR1 is SEHNR and CDR2 is FQNEAQ in the germline V gene (reference sequence). The CDR3 is 14 residues long. In DNA form, the CDR3 reads TGTGCCAGCAGCGCATTGGGGGCAACCTACGAGCAGTACTTC. Its protein product is CASSALGATYEQYF.

There are a few counts of this clonotype. A much larger clone is a single base away; this may be a read error. J is TRBJ1-1 and V is TRBV7-2, with 8 bases fitting TRBD1. The CDR3 is 16 residues long. V gave up 5 bases and J gave up 6 bases; unmatched junction bases: 14. From germline, CDR1 is SGHTA and CDR2 FQGNSA. CDR3 loop: CASSPHQGAWSAEAFF. Here the CDR3 DNA reads TGTGCCAGCAGCCCACACCAGGGGGCCTGGAGCGCTGAAGCTTTCTTT. The complete variable domain, with remaining parts taken from reference TRBV7-2 and TRBJ1-1, reads GAGVSQSPSNKVTEKGKDVELRCDPISGHTALYWYRQSLGQGLEFLIYFQGNSAPDKSGLPSDRFSAERTGGSVSTLTIQRTQQEDSAVYLCASSPHQGAWSAEAFFGQGTRLTVV.

Many counts were recorded for this clonotype. This sequence joins TRBV12-3 or TRBV12-4 and TRBJ1-4; D is undetermined. V lost 5 bases and J 5 bases, leaving 12 bases between the germline ends. The CDR3 spans 14 residues. This CDR3 reads CASSRAVVNEKLFF. The CDR3 region has the DNA TGTGCCAGCAGTCGAGCCGTCGTGAATGAAAAACTGTTTTTT.

This clonotype was seen ten or more times. The chain is built from TRBV7-9 and TRBJ2-2; TRBD1 agrees at 8 bases. Germline CDR1 SEHNR, CDR2 FQNEAQ (reference sequence). Trimming at V came to 3 bases and at J to 6 bases, leaving 6 bases not matched to a gene. The CDR3 covers 15 residues. The CDR3 here is CASSLTGAFAGELFF. The CDR3 DNA is TGTGCCAGCAGCTTGACAGGGGCCTTCGCCGGGGAGCTGTTTTTT. Variable domain in full (rest from reference TRBV7-9 and TRBJ2-2): DTGVSQNPRHKITKRGQNVTFRCDPISEHNRLYWYRQTLGQGPEFLTYFQNEAQLEKSRLLSDRFSAERPKGSFSTLEIQRTEQGDSAMYLCASSLTGAFAGELFFGEGSRLTVL.

On this clonotype: It may be a read error: a sequence one base away is much more abundant. The gene calls are TRBV7-9 and TRBJ1-1, with no clear D. Germline CDR1 reads SEHNR; CDR2 reads FQNEAQ (reference sequence). V was cut by 4 bases and J by 5 bases, with 17 bases left in between. This CDR3 comprises 15 residues. The CDR3 DNA sequence: TGTGCCAGCAGCTCACTACCTAAAATAGGGACTGAAGCTTTCTTT. Its translation: CASSSLPKIGTEAFF.

At least ten counts were recorded for this clonotype. J is TRBJ1-1 and V is TRBV7-9; TRBD1 matches 8 bases. Germline V CDR1 and CDR2: SEHNR, FQNEAQ (reference sequence). This CDR3 spans 15 amino acids. V lost 4 bases and J lost 2; bases outside the gene matches: 6. The CDR3: CASSSWTGSNTEAFF. The CDR3 coding sequence is TGTGCCAGCAGCTCCTGGACAGGGTCCAACACTGAAGCTTTCTTT.

This clonotype was picked up many times. The chain couples TRBV19 to TRBJ1-3, with 11 bases identical to TRBD1. The ends lost 7 bases at V and 0 bases at J; junction bases unmatched: 11. CDR1 is LNHDA, CDR2 SQIVND, per germline (reference sequence). The CDR3 extends over 18 amino acids. The CDR3 loop is CASTPWTGGLSSGNTIYF. The DNA of the CDR3 is TGTGCCAGTACTCCTTGGACAGGGGGCCTGAGCTCTGGAAACACCATATATTTT.

This clonotype was detected many times. The CDR3 nucleotides are TGCAGTGCTGGACTAGCATCAGATACGCAGTATTTT. Its protein is CSAGLASDTQYF. This chain links TRBV20-1 with TRBJ2-3; 8 bases align to TRBD2. With V trimmed by 5 bases and J by 4 bases, 2 bases remained unmatched. Germline V gene data show CDR1 as DFQATT and CDR2 as SNEGSKA (reference sequence). There are 12 residues in the CDR3.

This clonotype was seen repeatedly, ten times or more. The V and J genes are TRBV7-9 and TRBJ2-2, with D possibly TRBD1 on 6 matching bases. The CDR3 has 14 amino acids. Deletions cut 5 bases from V and 7 bases from J, with 14 bases between. The germline gives CDR1 SEHNR, CDR2 FQNEAQ (reference sequence). CDR3 region: CASSPRTDLGELFF. The CDR3 DNA follows: TGTGCCAGCAGCCCGCGGACAGATCTCGGGGAGCTGTTTTTT.